Listed below are T cell receptor beta chains from one sample, sequenced in a study of cytomegalovirus exposure and HLA in healthy donors. The protocol was immunoSEQ multiplex PCR, while the TCRdb copy is restricted to in-frame clones and leaves out a portion. The table shows about 55,000 clones, with 75% to 85% occurring only once. Sequencing input: PBMCs. These receptors originate from a female donor in good health and CMV-seronegative. Both conserved end residues are part of each CDR3. D genes are given only for firm matches. Where a row states a size, it is once, few, many or the class of an expanded clone; other rows omit it.

cdr3_nt | cdr3_aa | j_call | d_call | cdr3_length | v_call | clone_size
TGTGCCTGGAGTGTGGCATATGGCTACACCTTC | CAWSVAYGYTF | TRBJ1-2 | - | 11 | TRBV30 | -
TGTGCCAGTAGTATAAAGACGACACTTCCTAACTATGGCTACACCTTC | CASSIKTTLPNYGYTF | TRBJ1-2 | - | 16 | TRBV19 | -
TGTGCCAGTAGTTCCCGGACGGGGGGCAATCAGCCCCAGCATTTT | CASSSRTGGNQPQHF | TRBJ1-5 | - | 15 | TRBV19 | -
TGTGCCAGCAGCTTAAGTATTCAGGGCTACGAGCAGTACTTC | CASSLSIQGYEQYF | TRBJ2-7 | - | 14 | TRBV7-9 | -
TGTGCCAGCAGTCGGGACAGGGGGTCTGGAAACACCATATATTTT | CASSRDRGSGNTIYF | TRBJ1-3 | TRBD1 | 15 | TRBV6-5 | -
TGTGCCAGCAGCTTGGTTTTACGGGATGAGCAGTTCTTC | CASSLVLRDEQFF | TRBJ2-1 | - | 13 | TRBV5-8 | few
TGTGCCAGCAGTTCCCACTACACAGATACGCAGTATTTT | CASSSHYTDTQYF | TRBJ2-3 | - | 13 | TRBV27 | -
TGTGCCAGCAGCCCGAGGAACACCGGGGAGCTGTTTTTT | CASSPRNTGELFF | TRBJ2-2 | - | 13 | TRBV7-3 | -
TGTGCCAGCAGCCGGGGGTCGGAGAGACTGCGCACAGATACGCAGTATTTT | CASSRGSERLRTDTQYF | TRBJ2-3 | - | 17 | TRBV7-9 | -
TGTGCCAGCAGCGTAGCGCAGGGCGGAGGCTACACCTTC | CASSVAQGGGYTF | TRBJ1-2 | - | 13 | TRBV9 | -